Each of the 2 T cell receptor beta chains below was sequenced from the same sample in a study of blood T cell repertoires in COVID-19. Assay: immunoSEQ multiplex PCR; the TCRdb copy retains only in-frame clones and omits some. The sample includes about 120,000 clones, 65% to 90% seen only once; the top ten take 5% to 7.5%. The specimen sequenced was peripheral blood. These receptors all come from a man aged 80 or over with active or convalescent COVID-19.

The rearrangement uses TRBV14 and TRBJ2-7, with TRBD2 matching 13 bases. V trimming: 0 bases; J trimming: 3 bases; junction bases outside the gene matches: 2. CDR1 is SGHDN, CDR2 FVKESK, per germline. This CDR3 spans 16 amino acids. CDR3 in amino acids: CASSQDRTSGSYEQYF. The CDR3 DNA follows: TGTGCCAGCAGCCAAGATCGGACTAGCGGGAGCTACGAGCAGTACTTC.

In its sample, this clone was seen a few times. The V gene is TRBV7-9, the J gene TRBJ2-7; possible D gene TRBD2, 6 bases. CDR3 length: 15 amino acids. Germline CDR1 is SEHNR and CDR2 is FQNEAQ (reference sequence). Trimming removed 4 bases at V and 0 bases at J, with 13 bases between. CDR3 nucleotide sequence: TGTGCCAGCAGCTCGCCAGCGGGCTTCTCCTACGAGCAGTACTTC. Amino acids: CASSSPAGFSYEQYF.